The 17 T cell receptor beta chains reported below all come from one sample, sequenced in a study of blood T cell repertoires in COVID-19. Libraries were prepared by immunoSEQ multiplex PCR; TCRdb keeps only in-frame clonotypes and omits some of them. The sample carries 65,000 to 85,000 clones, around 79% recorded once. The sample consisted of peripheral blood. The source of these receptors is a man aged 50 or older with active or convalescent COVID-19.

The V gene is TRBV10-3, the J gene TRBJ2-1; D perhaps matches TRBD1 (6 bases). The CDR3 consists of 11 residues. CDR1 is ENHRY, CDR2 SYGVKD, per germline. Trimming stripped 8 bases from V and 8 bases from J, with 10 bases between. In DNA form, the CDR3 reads TGTGCCATCGATCGACAGGATGAGCAGTTCTTC. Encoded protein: CAIDRQDEQFF.

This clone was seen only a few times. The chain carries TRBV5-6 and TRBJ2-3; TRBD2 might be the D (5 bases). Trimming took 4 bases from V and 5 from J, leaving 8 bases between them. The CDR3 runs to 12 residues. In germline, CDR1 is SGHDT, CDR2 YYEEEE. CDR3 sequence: CASSHRGDTQYF. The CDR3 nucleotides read TGTGCCAGCAGCCATCGGGGAGATACGCAGTATTTT.

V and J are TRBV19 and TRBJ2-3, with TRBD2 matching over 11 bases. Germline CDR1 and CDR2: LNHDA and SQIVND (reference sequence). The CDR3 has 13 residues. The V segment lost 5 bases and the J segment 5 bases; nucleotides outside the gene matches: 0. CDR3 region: CASSGTSGDTQYF. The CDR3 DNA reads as TGTGCCAGTAGTGGGACTAGCGGAGATACGCAGTATTTT.

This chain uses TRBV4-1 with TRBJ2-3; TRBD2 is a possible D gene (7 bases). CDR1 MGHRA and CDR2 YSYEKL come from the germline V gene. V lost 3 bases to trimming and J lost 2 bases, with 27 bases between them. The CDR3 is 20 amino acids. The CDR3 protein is CASSHPGAGAPDRSTDTQYF. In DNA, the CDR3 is TGCGCCAGCAGCCACCCCGGGGCGGGGGCCCCAGACCGATCCACAGATACGCAGTATTTT.

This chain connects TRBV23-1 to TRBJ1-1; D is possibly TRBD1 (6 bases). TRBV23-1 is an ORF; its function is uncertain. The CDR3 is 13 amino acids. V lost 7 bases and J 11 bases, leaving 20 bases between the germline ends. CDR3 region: CASKGDFLLGAFF. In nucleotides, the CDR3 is TGCGCCAGCAAGGGGGATTTCCTTCTCGGGGCTTTCTTT.

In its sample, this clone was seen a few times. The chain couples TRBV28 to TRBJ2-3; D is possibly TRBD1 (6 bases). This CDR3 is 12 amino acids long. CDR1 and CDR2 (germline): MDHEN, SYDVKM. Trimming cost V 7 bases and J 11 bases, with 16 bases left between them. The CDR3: CASIKTGDGQYF. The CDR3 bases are TGTGCCAGCATCAAGACAGGAGATGGGCAGTATTTT.

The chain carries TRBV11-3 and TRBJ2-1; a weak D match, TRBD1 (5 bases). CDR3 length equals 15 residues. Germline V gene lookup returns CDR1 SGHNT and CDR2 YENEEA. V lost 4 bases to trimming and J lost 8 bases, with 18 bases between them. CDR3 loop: CASSSQGKGGDEQFF. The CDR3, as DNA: TGTGCCAGCAGCTCCCAGGGTAAGGGTGGCGATGAGCAGTTCTTC.

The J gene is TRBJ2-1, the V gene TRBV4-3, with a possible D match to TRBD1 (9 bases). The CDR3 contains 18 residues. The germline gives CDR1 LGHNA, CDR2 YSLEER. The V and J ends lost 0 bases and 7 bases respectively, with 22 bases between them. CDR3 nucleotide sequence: TGCGCCAGCAGCCAAGACGGGAGGGGACAGGGATATTGGAATGAGCAGTTCTTC. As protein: CASSQDGRGQGYWNEQFF.

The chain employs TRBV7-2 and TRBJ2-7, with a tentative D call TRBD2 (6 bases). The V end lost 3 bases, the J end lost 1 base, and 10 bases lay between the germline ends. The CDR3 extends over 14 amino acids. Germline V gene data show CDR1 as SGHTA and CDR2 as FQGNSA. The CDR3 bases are TGTGCCAGCAGCTTCCCGGGGACTTCCTACGAGCAGTACTTC. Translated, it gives CASSFPGTSYEQYF.

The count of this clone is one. CDR3 DNA sequence: TGCGCCAGCAGCCAAGGTCAGGGCAGAAGTGAGCAGTTCTTC. It encodes CASSQGQGRSEQFF. This rearrangement joins TRBV4-3 to TRBJ2-1, with a possible D match to TRBD1 (5 bases). The ends were cut back, 1 base at V and 9 bases at J, with 13 bases in the middle. CDR1 is LGHNA, CDR2 YSLEER, per germline. The CDR3 has 14 amino acids.

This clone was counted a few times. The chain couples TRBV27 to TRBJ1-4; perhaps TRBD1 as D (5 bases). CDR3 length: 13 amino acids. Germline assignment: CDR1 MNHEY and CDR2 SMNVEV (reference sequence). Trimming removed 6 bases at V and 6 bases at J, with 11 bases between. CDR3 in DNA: TGTGCCAGCAGACCGACCAGGGATGAAAAACTGTTTTTT. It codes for CASRPTRDEKLFF.

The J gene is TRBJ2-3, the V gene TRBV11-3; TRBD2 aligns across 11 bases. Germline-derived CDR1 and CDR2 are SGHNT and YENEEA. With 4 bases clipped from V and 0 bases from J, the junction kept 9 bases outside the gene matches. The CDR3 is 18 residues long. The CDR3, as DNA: TGTGCCAGCAGCTCCCCCGGGACTAGCGGATCTAGCACAGATACGCAGTATTTT. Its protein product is CASSSPGTSGSSTDTQYF.

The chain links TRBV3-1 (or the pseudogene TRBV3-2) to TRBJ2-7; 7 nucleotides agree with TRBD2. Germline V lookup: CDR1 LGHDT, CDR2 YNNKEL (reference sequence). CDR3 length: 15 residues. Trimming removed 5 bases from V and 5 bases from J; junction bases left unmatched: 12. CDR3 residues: CASSTREGAGDEQYF. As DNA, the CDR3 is TGTGCCAGCAGCACCCGCGAAGGGGCGGGGGACGAGCAGTACTTC.

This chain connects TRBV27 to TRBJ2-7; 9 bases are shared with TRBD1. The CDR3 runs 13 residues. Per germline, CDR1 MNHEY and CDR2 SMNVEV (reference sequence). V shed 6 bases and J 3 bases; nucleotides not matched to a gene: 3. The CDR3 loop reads CASRGTGYYEQYF. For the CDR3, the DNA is TGTGCCAGCAGGGGGACAGGGTACTACGAGCAGTACTTC.

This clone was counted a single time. The CDR3 loop reads CASSLEYRGPYEQYF. CDR3 nucleotides: TGTGCCAGCAGCTTAGAATATAGGGGGCCCTACGAGCAGTACTTC. The V call is TRBV7-8, the J call TRBJ2-7; 7 bases agree with TRBD1. The CDR3 loop spans 15 amino acids. After removal of 1 base from V and 2 bases from J, the junction contained 5 bases not matched to a gene. The V gene's germline CDR1 is SGHVS and CDR2 FQNEAQ.

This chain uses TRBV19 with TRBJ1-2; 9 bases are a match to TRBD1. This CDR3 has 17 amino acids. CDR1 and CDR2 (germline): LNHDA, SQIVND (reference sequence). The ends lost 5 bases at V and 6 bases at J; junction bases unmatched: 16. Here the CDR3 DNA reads TGTGCCAGTAGTTTATTCGGGACAGGGACAGGCCAGGATGGCTACACCTTC. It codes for CASSLFGTGTGQDGYTF. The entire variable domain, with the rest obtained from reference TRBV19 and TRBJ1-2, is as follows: DGGITQSPKYLFRKEGQNVTLSCEQNLNHDAMYWYRQDPGQGLRLIYYSQIVNDFQKGDIAEGYSVSREKKESFPLTVTSAQKNPTAFYLCASSLFGTGTGQDGYTFGSGTRLTVV.

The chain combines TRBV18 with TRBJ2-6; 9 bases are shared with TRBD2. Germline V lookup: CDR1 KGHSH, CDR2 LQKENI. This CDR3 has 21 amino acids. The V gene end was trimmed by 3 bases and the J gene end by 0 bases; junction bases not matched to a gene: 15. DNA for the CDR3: TGTGCCAGCTCACCCCTACCGGGGGTAGCGGGGGCCGCCTCTGGGGCCAACGTCCTGACTTTC. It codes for CASSPLPGVAGAASGANVLTF.